These 18 T cell receptor beta chains were sequenced from one sample in a study of T cell repertoires in ileal Crohn's disease. Profiled with immunoSEQ multiplex PCR; TCRdb holds only in-frame clones, not every one. The profile shows several thousand clones, 82% of them singletons. Input material: ileal tissue. These receptors all come from an adult with Crohn's disease.

With regard to this clone: This CDR3 fails to terminate in the conserved phenylalanine or tryptophan, so it likely reflects a read error. The DNA is left out, because the CDR3 cannot be placed on it with certainty; the CDR3 is given as TCRdb lists it. The J gene is TRBJ2-3, the V gene TRBV1; the table's D gene call, TRBD2, was not cross checked with the DNA. TRBV1 is recorded as a pseudogene. The CDR3 region is 12 residues in length, termini included. The CDR3 sequence is CTSSQDIKPLGV.

The chain combines TRBV5-6 with TRBJ1-6; D possibly corresponds to TRBD1 (5 bases). The ends were cut back, 2 bases at V and 8 bases at J, with 14 bases in the middle. The CDR3 is 15 amino acids. Per the germline V gene, CDR1 is SGHDT and CDR2 is YYEEEE. The CDR3: CASSFGTGLYSPLHF. CDR3 DNA: TGTGCCAGCAGCTTCGGAACAGGCTTGTATTCACCCCTCCACTTT. The variable domain in full, with the rest retrieved from reference TRBV5-6 and TRBJ1-6, is DAGVTQSPTHLIKTRGQQVTLRCSPKSGHDTVSWYQQALGQGPQFIFQYYEEEERQRGNFPDRFSGHQFPNYSSELNVNALLLGDSALYLCASSFGTGLYSPLHFGNGTRLTVT.

The chain joins TRBV14 to TRBJ1-6, with D unresolved. The ends were cut back, 0 bases at V and 7 bases at J, with 16 bases in the middle. CDR1 SGHDN and CDR2 FVKESK come from the germline V gene. The CDR3 is 17 amino acids. CDR3: CASSQDGRAFQNSPLHF. The DNA of the CDR3 is TGTGCCAGCAGCCAAGATGGGCGGGCTTTCCAGAATTCACCCCTCCACTTT. Variable domain in full (rest from reference TRBV14 and TRBJ1-6): EAGVTQFPSHSVIEKGQTVTLRCDPISGHDNLYWYRRVMGKEIKFLLHFVKESKQDESGMPNNRFLAERTGGTYSTLKVQPAELEDSGVYFCASSQDGRAFQNSPLHFGNGTRLTVT.

The chain is built from TRBV18 and TRBJ1-1, with TRBD1 matching 7 bases. This CDR3 comprises 17 residues. V lost 3 bases to trimming and J lost 1 base; unmatched junction nucleotides: 11. Germline lookup yields CDR1 KGHSH and CDR2 LQKENI. CDR3 in amino acids: CASSPTTGPGKNTEAFF. CDR3 bases: TGTGCCAGCTCACCCACGACAGGGCCTGGTAAGAACACTGAAGCTTTCTTT.

This chain uses TRBV18 with TRBJ2-7, with a weak D call TRBD1 (6 bases). The CDR3 is 14 residues long. Germline loops: CDR1 KGHSH, CDR2 LQKENI. V was shortened by 4 bases and J by 0 bases, with 10 bases between the two germline ends. In DNA, the CDR3 is TGTGCCAGCTCACGGACAGAGAGCTCCTACGAGCAGTACTTC. Its translation is CASSRTESSYEQYF.

The J gene is TRBJ1-3, the V gene TRBV4-2; 7 bases agree with TRBD1. Per germline, CDR1 LGHNA and CDR2 YNFKEQ. V was pared by 3 bases and J by 4 bases, with 12 bases of the junction left unmatched. There are 17 residues in the CDR3. CDR3: CASSHGQTGPSGNTIYF. The DNA for the CDR3 is TGTGCCAGCAGCCACGGGCAGACAGGGCCTTCAGGAAACACCATATATTTT.

J is TRBJ2-7 and V is TRBV7-9, with TRBD1 identical over 7 bases. CDR1 is SEHNR and CDR2 is FQNEAQ in the germline V gene (reference sequence). This CDR3 is 15 amino acids long. V gave up 3 bases and J gave up 3 bases; unmatched junction bases: 8. The CDR3 sequence: CASSLSLAGGYEQYF. CDR3 sequence (DNA): TGTGCCAGCAGCTTGAGTTTGGCAGGGGGCTACGAGCAGTACTTC.

This chain links TRBV5-1 with TRBJ2-5; D perhaps matches TRBD1 (5 bases). The germline V and J ends were trimmed by 3 bases and 5 bases, with 11 bases remaining between them. The CDR3 spans 13 residues. Per the germline V gene, CDR1 is SGHRS and CDR2 is YFSETQ. In DNA, the CDR3 is TGCGCCAGCAGCTGGGTAGCAGGGGAGACCCAGTACTTC. This gives the protein CASSWVAGETQYF. Complete variable domain (other parts from reference TRBV5-1 and TRBJ2-5): KAGVTQTPRYLIKTRGQQVTLSCSPISGHRSVSWYQQTPGQGLQFLFEYFSETQRNKGNFPGRFSGRQFSNSRSEMNVSTLELGDSALYLCASSWVAGETQYFGPGTRLLVL.

The rearrangement joins TRBV5-4 to TRBJ2-5; D is unresolved. Trimming took off 0 bases at V and 5 bases at J, with 14 bases between the two ends. This CDR3 contains 15 residues. Germline values: CDR1 SGHNT, CDR2 YYREEE (reference sequence). CDR3 sequence reads: CASSLGLGLEETQYF. The DNA of the CDR3 is TGTGCCAGCAGCTTGGGTTTGGGCCTTGAGGAGACCCAGTACTTC.

The CDR3 DNA sequence: TGTGCCAGCACCCGGGTCGAGCAAGAGACCCAGTACTTC. Translation: CASTRVEQETQYF. V and J are TRBV6-1 and TRBJ2-5; D gene ambiguous. V gave up 7 bases and J gave up 2 bases, with 11 bases separating them. Germline assignment: CDR1 MNHNS and CDR2 SASEGT. The CDR3 is 13 amino acids.

The chain joins TRBV30 to TRBJ2-7, with a possible D match to TRBD2 (7 bases). CDR1 and CDR2 from the germline V gene are GTSNPN and SVGIG (reference sequence). CDR3 length: 12 amino acids. V lost 3 bases, J lost 4 bases, and 10 bases lay in between. In DNA, the CDR3 is TGTGCCTGGAGCGGGGGGCCATACGAGCAGTACTTC. It codes for CAWSGGPYEQYF.

The CDR3 reads CASRTGRKNTDTQYF. CDR3 bases: TGTGCCAGTAGGACTGGGAGGAAGAACACAGATACGCAGTATTTT. The chain links TRBV19 to TRBJ2-3, with a possible D match to TRBD2 (6 bases). Per the germline V gene, CDR1 is LNHDA and CDR2 is SQIVND (reference sequence). Trimming took off 6 bases at V and 2 bases at J, with 15 bases between the two ends. There are 15 residues in the CDR3.

The gene calls are TRBV10-3 and TRBJ2-3, with TRBD1 identical over 7 bases. The CDR3 extends over 11 amino acids. In germline, CDR1 is ENHRY, CDR2 SYGVKD. Trimming at V came to 11 bases and at J to 4 bases, leaving 3 bases not matched to a gene. The CDR3 protein is CASGQADTQYF. The CDR3 DNA follows: TGTGCCTCCGGACAGGCAGATACGCAGTATTTT.

This sequence joins TRBV27 and TRBJ2-1; 12 nucleotides agree with TRBD2. CDR3 length equals 15 residues. Germline V gives CDR1 MNHEY, CDR2 SMNVEV (reference sequence). V shed 6 bases and J 4 bases; nucleotides not matched to a gene: 4. CDR3 DNA sequence: TGTGCCAGCAGGACTAGCGGGGGCCCATACAATGAGCAGTTCTTC. As protein: CASRTSGGPYNEQFF.

The rearrangement links TRBV6-1 to TRBJ2-3, with 10 bases identical to TRBD2. The CDR3 spans 15 residues. Germline V gene sequence: CDR1 MNHNS, CDR2 SASEGT. V shed 5 bases and J 2 bases; nucleotides not matched to a gene: 4. CDR3 nucleotides: TGTGCCAGCAGTTCCCTAGCGGGGGACACAGATACGCAGTATTTT. This codes for CASSSLAGDTDTQYF.

This sequence joins TRBV4-1 and TRBJ2-5; no firm D call. Germline V gene data show CDR1 as MGHRA and CDR2 as YSYEKL. This CDR3 is built from 16 residues. Trimming took 1 base from V and 3 from J, leaving 15 bases between them. CDR3 amino acids: CASSQGVMVTEETQYF. CDR3 bases: TGCGCCAGCAGCCAAGGAGTAATGGTTACCGAAGAGACCCAGTACTTC.

The chain is built from TRBV6-1 and TRBJ2-2; 8 bases fit TRBD1. The CDR3 has 13 amino acids. Unmatched junction bases numbered 0, after V lost 1 base and J lost 8 bases. CDR1 is MNHNS and CDR2 is SASEGT in the germline V gene. Here the CDR3 DNA reads TGTGCCAGCAGTGAAGGGGACAGGGGGGAGCTGTTTTTT. Residues: CASSEGDRGELFF.

The V and J genes are TRBV5-3 and TRBJ1-1; D is unresolved. TRBV5-3 is sorted into the ORF group, with uncertain function. V was pared by 0 bases and J by 7 bases, with 4 bases between. The CDR3 is made up of 11 amino acids. The CDR3, as DNA: TGTGCCAGAAGCTTGGGGAGTGAAGCTTTCTTT. It is translated as CARSLGSEAFF.